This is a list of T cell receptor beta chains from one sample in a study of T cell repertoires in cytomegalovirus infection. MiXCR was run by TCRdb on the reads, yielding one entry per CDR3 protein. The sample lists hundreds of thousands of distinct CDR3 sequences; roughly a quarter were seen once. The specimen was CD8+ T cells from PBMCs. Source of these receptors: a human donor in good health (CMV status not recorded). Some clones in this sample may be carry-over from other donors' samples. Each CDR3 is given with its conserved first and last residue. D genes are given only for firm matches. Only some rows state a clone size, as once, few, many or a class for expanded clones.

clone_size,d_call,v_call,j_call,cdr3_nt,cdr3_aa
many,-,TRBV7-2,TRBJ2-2,TGTGCCAGCATCCTCGCCGGGCCAGCGGCCACCGGGGAGCTGTTTTTT,CASILAGPAATGELFF
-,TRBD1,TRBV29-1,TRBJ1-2,TGCAGCCACACAGGGGCCTCAGTGGATGGCTACACCTTC,CSHTGASVDGYTF
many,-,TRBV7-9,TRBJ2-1,TGTGCCAGCAGCTTACGACAGTTCAATGAGCAGTTCTTC,CASSLRQFNEQFF
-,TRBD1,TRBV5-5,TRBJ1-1,TGTGCCAGCAGCACTTACGGGACAGGGCAACACATGAACACTGAAGCTTTCTTT,CASSTYGTGQHMNTEAFF
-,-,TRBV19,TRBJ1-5,TGTGCCACCTTAGGGGTATCGGGGAATCAGCCCCAGCATTTT,CATLGVSGNQPQHF
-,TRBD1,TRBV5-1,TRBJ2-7,TGCGCCAGCAGCATCGGGACAGGGTACTACGAGCAGTACTTC,CASSIGTGYYEQYF
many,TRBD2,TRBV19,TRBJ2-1,TGTGCCAGTAGTATAGGTTTAAGGACTAGCGGCCCAAACAATGAGCAGTTCTTC,CASSIGLRTSGPNNEQFF
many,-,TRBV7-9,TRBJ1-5,TGTGCCAGCAGCTTCCCGGGCCAGCCCCAGCATTTT,CASSFPGQPQHF
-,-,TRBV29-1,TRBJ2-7,TGCAGCGCAAGGGACCTCGACGAGCAGTACTTC,CSARDLDEQYF
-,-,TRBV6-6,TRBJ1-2,TGTGCCAGTTGGGATGTATGGGACGGGGAAGTGGGCTACACCTTC,CASWDVWDGEVGYTF
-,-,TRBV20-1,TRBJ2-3,TGCAGTGCCCCCGGGGGCAAGGGCACAGATACGCAGTATTTT,CSAPGGKGTDTQYF
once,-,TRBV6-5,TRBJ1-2,TGTGCCAGCAGTATCACAGGACTCGATGGCTACACCTTC,CASSITGLDGYTF
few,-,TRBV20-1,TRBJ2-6,TGCAGTGCTAGAGAAGTAGGGGCGGCCAACGTCCTGACTTTC,CSAREVGAANVLTF
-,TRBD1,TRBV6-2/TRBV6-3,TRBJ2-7,TGTGCCAGCACACACGCCGGGACAGGGGTCGAGCAGTACTTC,CASTHAGTGVEQYF
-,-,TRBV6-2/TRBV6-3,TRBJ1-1,TGTGCCAGCAGCGACGGGGGGTACACTGAAGCTTTCTTT,CASSDGGYTEAFF
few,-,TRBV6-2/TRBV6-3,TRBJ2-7,TGTGCCAGCAGTTACTCGAAAGGAGACTGGCGCTCCTACGAGCAGTACTTC,CASSYSKGDWRSYEQYF
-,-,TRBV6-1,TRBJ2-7,TGTGCCAGCAGTGAAGTCGGAGGGATCCCCTACGAGCAGTACTTC,CASSEVGGIPYEQYF
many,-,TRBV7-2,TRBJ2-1,TGTGCCAGCAGCTTAAACCGGGTTGATGAGCAGTTCTTC,CASSLNRVDEQFF
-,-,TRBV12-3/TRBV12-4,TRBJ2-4,TGTGCCAGCACGCGGGGGCAGGGATTAGCCAAAAACATTCAGTACTTC,CASTRGQGLAKNIQYF
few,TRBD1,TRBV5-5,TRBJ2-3,TGTGCCAGCAGGTGGACAGGGTCTAGCACAGATACGCAGTATTTT,CASRWTGSSTDTQYF
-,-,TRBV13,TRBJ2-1,TGTGCCAGCAGCTCCGACCCCCTCAATGAGCAGTTCTTC,CASSSDPLNEQFF
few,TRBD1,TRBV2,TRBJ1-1,TGTGCCACCAGAAAACCGGGACAGGGGGACACTGAAGCTTTCTTT,CATRKPGQGDTEAFF
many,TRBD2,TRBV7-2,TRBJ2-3,TGTGCCAGCAGCTTCGGGGGGGCCACAGATACGCAGTATTTT,CASSFGGATDTQYF
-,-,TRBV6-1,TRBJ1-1,TGTGCCAGCAGCCTGGGGGGGCAGACTGAAGCTTTCTTT,CASSLGGQTEAFF
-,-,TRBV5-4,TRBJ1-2,TGTGCCAGCAGCTTGGAGAACCGCGGCTACACCTTC,CASSLENRGYTF
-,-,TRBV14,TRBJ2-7,TGTGCCAGCAGCCTAACACCATTCGAGCAGTACTTC,CASSLTPFEQYF
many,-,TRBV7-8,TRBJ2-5,TGTGCCAGCAGCCCACTTGCTAGCGACCAAGAGACCCAGTACTTC,CASSPLASDQETQYF
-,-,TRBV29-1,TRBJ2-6,TGCAGCGTTTCTGGGGCCAACGTCCTGACTTTC,CSVSGANVLTF
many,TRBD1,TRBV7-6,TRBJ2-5,TGTGCCAGCCGGGACAGGGGATTAGAGACCCAGTACTTC,CASRDRGLETQYF
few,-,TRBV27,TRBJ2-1,TGTGCCAGCAGACCTCTCCTAGCGAACTCCTACAATGAGCAGTTCTTC,CASRPLLANSYNEQFF
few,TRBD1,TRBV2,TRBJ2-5,TGTGCCAGCAGTACGGACAGGGGATCTTGGCGAGAGACCCAGTACTTC,CASSTDRGSWRETQYF
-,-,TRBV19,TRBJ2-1,TGTGCCAGTAGTATAGTTCCCGACCACAATGAGCAGTTCTTC,CASSIVPDHNEQFF
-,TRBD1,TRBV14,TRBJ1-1,TGTGCCAGCAGCCACATAGGGACAGCCACTGAAGCTTTCTTT,CASSHIGTATEAFF
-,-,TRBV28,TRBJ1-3,TGTGCCAGCAAGGGACTATTGAGAGGAAACACCATATATTTT,CASKGLLRGNTIYF
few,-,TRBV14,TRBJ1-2,TGTGCCAGCAGCCAAGAAGGTCGACTTAACTATGGCTACACCTTC,CASSQEGRLNYGYTF
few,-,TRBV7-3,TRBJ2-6,TGTGCCAGCAGCTTAAGAGCGCCACACTCCTTTTCTGGGGCCAACGTCCTGACTTTC,CASSLRAPHSFSGANVLTF
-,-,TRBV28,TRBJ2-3,TGTGCCAGCAGTTTGTTTGAGGGGTCAGATACGCAGTATTTT,CASSLFEGSDTQYF
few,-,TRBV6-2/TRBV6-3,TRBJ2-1,TGTGCCAGCGGGTCACTGGAAGGGAGGTCCTACAATGAGCAGTTCTTC,CASGSLEGRSYNEQFF
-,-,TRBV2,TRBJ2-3,TGTGCCAGCAGTGAAGCTGCGGACAGTAGCACAGATACGCAGTATTTT,CASSEAADSSTDTQYF
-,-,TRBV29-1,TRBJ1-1,TGCAGCGTTGAGGAGGGTGGGCACACTGAAGCTTTCTTT,CSVEEGGHTEAFF
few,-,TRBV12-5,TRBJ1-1,TGTGCTAGTGGTTTGGTAACCACTGAAGCTTTCTTT,CASGLVTTEAFF
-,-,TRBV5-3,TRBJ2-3,TGTGCCAGCAGCGCACTCCCAAGTGGAAGCGACACAGATACGCAGTATTTT,CASSALPSGSDTDTQYF
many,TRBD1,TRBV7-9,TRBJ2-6,TGTGCCAGCAGCAAAGACAGGGGGCGGTCTGGGGCCAACGTCCTGACTTTC,CASSKDRGRSGANVLTF
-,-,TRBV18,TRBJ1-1,TGTGCCAGCTCGGATCCAGGGCACCCGAACACTGAAGCTTTCTTT,CASSDPGHPNTEAFF
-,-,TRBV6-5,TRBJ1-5,TGTGCCAGCAGTCGAGGGAGGGAGGGCAATCAGCCCCAGCATTTT,CASSRGREGNQPQHF
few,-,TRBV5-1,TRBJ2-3,TGCGCCAGCGTGGAGGAACAGAGAAGCCCCACAGATACGGCGCAGTATTTT,CASVEEQRSPTDTAQYF
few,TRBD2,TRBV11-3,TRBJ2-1,TGTGCCAGCAGCGCCCGGACTAGCGGGGGGGCAGTGGATTACAATGAGCAGTTCTTC,CASSARTSGGAVDYNEQFF
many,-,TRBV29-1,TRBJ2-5,TGCAGCGTCGTCAACCAGGAGACCCAGTACTTC,CSVVNQETQYF
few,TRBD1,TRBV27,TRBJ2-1,TGTGCCAGCAGTTTAGTGGGACAGCTTGGCGAGCAGTTCTTC,CASSLVGQLGEQFF
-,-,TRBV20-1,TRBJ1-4,TGCAGTGCTAGGCCGGATGAATTAGAAAAACTGTTTTTT,CSARPDELEKLFF
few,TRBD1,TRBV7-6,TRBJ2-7,TGTGCCAGCAGCCGATCCCGGGACAGGGTCCGCGAGCAGTACTTC,CASSRSRDRVREQYF
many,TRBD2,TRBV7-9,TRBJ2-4,TGTGCCAGCAGCCTTATAGCGGGGGGAACCAAAAACATTCAGTACTTC,CASSLIAGGTKNIQYF
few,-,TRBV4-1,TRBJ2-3,TGCGCCAGCCGGGGGATCACAGATACGCAGTATTTT,CASRGITDTQYF
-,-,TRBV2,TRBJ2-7,TGTGCCAGTCTGGCAGCGACCTACGAGCAGTACTTC,CASLAATYEQYF
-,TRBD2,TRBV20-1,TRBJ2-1,TGCAGTGCTAGAGATCTAGCGGGGCGGCTCTATGAGCAGTTCTTC,CSARDLAGRLYEQFF
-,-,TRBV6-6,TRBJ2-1,TGTGCCAGCAGTCCAGGAGCGAGCAATGAGCAGTTCTTC,CASSPGASNEQFF
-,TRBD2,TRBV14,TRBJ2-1,TGTGCCAGCAGCCAACTAGCGGGGTCCTACAATGAGCAGTTCTTC,CASSQLAGSYNEQFF
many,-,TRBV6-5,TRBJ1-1,TGTGCCAGCAGTTACCAGGACAGAAAGAACACTGAAGCTTTCTTT,CASSYQDRKNTEAFF
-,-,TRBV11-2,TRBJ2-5,TGTGCCAGCAGCTTAGGGAGGGTGAGGCGTCAAGAGACCCAGTACTTC,CASSLGRVRRQETQYF
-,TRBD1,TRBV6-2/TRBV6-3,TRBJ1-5,TGTGCCAGCAGTTACTCGACCAGACAGGGGCGCAATCAGCCCCAGCATTTT,CASSYSTRQGRNQPQHF